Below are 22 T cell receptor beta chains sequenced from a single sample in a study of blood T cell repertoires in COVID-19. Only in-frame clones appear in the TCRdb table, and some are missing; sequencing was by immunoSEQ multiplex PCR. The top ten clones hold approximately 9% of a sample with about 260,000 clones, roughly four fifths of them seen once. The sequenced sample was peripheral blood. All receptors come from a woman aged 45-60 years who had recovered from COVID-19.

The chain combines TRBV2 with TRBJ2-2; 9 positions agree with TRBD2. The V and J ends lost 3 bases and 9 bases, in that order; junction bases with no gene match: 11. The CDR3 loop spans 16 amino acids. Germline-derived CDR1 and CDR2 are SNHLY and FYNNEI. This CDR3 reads CASSDGGGAPYRELFF. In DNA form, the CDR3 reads TGTGCCAGCAGTGACGGCGGGGGGGCCCCCTACAGGGAGCTGTTTTTT.

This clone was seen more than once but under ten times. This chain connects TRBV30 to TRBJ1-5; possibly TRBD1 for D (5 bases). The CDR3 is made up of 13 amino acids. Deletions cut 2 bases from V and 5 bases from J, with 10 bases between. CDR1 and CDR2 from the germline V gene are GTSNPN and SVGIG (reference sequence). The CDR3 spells CAWSPGLYQPQHF. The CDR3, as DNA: TGTGCCTGGAGTCCGGGACTATATCAGCCCCAGCATTTT.

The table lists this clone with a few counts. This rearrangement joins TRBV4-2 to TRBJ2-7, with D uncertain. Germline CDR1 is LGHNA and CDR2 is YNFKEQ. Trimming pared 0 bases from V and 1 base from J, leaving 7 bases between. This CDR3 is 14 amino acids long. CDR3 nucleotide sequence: TGTGCCAGCAGCCAAGATCTCTCGTCCTACGAGCAGTACTTC. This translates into CASSQDLSSYEQYF.

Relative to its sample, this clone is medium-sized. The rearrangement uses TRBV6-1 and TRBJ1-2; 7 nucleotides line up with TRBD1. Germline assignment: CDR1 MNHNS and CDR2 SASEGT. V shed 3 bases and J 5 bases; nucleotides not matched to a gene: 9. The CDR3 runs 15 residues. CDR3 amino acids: CASSDWAGGGYGYTF. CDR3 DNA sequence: TGTGCCAGCAGTGATTGGGCAGGGGGAGGATATGGCTACACCTTC.

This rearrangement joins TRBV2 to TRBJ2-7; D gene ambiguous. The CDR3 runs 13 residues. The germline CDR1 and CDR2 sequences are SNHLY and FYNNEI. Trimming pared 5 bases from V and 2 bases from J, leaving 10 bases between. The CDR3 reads CASSIRLTYEQYF. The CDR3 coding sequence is TGTGCCAGCAGTATTCGGTTAACCTACGAGCAGTACTTC.

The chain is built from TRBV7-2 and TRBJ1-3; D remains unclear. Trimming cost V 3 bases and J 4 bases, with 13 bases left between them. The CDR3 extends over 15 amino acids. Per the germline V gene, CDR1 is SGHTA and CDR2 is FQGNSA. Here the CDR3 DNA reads TGTGCCAGCAGCTTTGCAGGTCCTGGAGGAAACACCATATATTTT. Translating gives CASSFAGPGGNTIYF.

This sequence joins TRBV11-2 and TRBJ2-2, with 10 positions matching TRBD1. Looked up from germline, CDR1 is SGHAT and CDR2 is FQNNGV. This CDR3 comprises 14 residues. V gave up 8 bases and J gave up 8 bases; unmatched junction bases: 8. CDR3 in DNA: TGTGCCAGCCGCACGACAGGGGGCCCAGGGGAGCTGTTTTTT. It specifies CASRTTGGPGELFF. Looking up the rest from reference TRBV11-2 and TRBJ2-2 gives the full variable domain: EAGVAQSPRYKIIEKRQSVAFWCNPISGHATLYWYQQILGQGPKLLIQFQNNGVVDDSQLPKDRFSAERLKGVDSTLKIQPAKLEDSAVYLCASRTTGGPGELFFGEGSRLTVL.

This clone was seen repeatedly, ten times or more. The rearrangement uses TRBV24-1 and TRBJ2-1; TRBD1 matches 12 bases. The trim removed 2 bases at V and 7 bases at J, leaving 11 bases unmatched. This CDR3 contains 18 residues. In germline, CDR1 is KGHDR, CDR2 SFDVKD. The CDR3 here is CATSDYGTGGLYGNEQFF. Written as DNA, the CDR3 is TGTGCCACCAGTGATTACGGGACAGGGGGCTTGTATGGTAATGAGCAGTTCTTC.

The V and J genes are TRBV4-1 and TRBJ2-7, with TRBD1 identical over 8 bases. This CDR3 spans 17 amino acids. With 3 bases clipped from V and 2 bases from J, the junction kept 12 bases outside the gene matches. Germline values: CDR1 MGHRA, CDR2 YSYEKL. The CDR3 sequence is CASSHREDGTGTYEQYF. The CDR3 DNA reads TGCGCCAGCAGCCACCGAGAAGATGGGACAGGAACCTACGAGCAGTACTTC.

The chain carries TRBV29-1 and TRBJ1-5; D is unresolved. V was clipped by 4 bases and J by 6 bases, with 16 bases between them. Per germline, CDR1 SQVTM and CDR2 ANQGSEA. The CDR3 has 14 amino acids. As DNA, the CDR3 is TGCAGCGTTGCTCTGGGCAACCTGGGTCAGCCCCAGCATTTT. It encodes CSVALGNLGQPQHF. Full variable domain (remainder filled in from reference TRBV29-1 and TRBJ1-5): SAVISQKPSRDICQRGTSLTIQCQVDSQVTMMFWYRQQPGQSLTLIATANQGSEATYESGFVIDKFPISRPNLTFSTLTVSNMSPEDSSIYLCSVALGNLGQPQHFGDGTRLSIL.

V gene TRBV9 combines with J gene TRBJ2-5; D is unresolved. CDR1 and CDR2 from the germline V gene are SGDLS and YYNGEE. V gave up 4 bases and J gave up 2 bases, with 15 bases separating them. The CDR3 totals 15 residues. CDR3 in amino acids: CASSPSPTRQETQYF. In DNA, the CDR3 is TGTGCCAGCAGCCCCAGCCCCACCAGGCAAGAGACCCAGTACTTC.

CDR3 amino acids: CASSLSAVTDTQYF. The CDR3 bases are TGTGCCAGCAGTTTATCGGCCGTCACAGATACGCAGTATTTT. The chain combines TRBV27 with TRBJ2-3; D is ambiguous. CDR3 length: 14 residues. Germline assignment: CDR1 MNHEY and CDR2 SMNVEV (reference sequence). Trimming removed 0 bases from V and 2 bases from J, with 6 bases in between.

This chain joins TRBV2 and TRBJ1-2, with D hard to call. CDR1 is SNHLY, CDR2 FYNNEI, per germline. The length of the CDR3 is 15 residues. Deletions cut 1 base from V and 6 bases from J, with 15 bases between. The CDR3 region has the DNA TGTGCCAGCAGTGAAGGCGGTACCTATTTGGATGGCTACACCTTC. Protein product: CASSEGGTYLDGYTF.

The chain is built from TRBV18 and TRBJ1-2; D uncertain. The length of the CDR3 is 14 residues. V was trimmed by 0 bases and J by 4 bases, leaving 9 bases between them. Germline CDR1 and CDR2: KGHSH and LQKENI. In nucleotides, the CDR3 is TGTGCCAGCTCACCACCGGAGGAGGGCTATGGCTACACCTTC. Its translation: CASSPPEEGYGYTF.

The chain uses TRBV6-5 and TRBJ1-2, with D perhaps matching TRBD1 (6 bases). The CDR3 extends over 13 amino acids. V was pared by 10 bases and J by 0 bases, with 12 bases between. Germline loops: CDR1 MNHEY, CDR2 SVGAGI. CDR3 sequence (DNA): TGTGCCACTGGGGGGGGCCCTAACTATGGCTACACCTTC. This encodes CATGGGPNYGYTF.

This chain's CDR3 is CASSPLGGLWREQYF. The CDR3 DNA reads TGTGCCAGCAGCCCTTTGGGGGGGTTGTGGAGGGAGCAGTACTTC. This sequence joins TRBV13 and TRBJ2-7, with 7 bases identical to TRBD2. The trim removed 5 bases at V and 7 bases at J, leaving 14 bases unmatched. The CDR3 runs to 15 residues. Germline V gene lookup returns CDR1 PRHDT and CDR2 FYEKMQ (reference sequence).

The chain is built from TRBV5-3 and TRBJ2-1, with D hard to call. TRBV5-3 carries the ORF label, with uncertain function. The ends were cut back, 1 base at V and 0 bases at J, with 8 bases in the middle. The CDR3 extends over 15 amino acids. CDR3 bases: TGTGCCAGAAGCTTGAATAGCCGCTCCTACAATGAGCAGTTCTTC. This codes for CARSLNSRSYNEQFF.

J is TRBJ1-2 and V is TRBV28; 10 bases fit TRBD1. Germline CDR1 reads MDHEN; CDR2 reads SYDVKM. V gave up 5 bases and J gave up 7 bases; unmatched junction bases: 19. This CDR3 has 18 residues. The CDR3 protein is CASSAPGTGAQSFGGYTF. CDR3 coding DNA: TGTGCCAGCAGTGCGCCCGGGACAGGGGCCCAGAGCTTCGGTGGCTACACCTTC.

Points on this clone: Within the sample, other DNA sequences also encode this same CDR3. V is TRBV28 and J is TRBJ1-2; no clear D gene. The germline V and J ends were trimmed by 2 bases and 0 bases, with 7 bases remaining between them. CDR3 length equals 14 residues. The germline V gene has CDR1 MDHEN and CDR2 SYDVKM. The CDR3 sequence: CASSLNPTNYGYTF. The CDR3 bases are TGTGCCAGCAGTTTAAACCCTACTAACTATGGCTACACCTTC.

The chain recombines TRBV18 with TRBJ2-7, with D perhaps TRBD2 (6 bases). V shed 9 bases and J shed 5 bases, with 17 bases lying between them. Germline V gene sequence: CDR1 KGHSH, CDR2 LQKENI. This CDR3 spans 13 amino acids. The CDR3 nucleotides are TGTGCCAGTAAGGAGGGTCTAGTGGACGAGCAGTACTTC. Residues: CASKEGLVDEQYF.

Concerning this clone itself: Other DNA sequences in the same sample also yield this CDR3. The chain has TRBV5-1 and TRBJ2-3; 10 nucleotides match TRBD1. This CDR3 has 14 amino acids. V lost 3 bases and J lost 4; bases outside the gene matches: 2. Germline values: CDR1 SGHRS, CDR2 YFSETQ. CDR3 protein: CASSYGQGADTQYF. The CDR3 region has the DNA TGCGCCAGCAGCTACGGACAGGGGGCAGATACGCAGTATTTT.

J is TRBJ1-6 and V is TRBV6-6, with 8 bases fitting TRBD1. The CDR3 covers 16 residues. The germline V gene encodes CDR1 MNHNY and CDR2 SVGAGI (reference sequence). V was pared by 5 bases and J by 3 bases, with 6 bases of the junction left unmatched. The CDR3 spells CASSRSGQVYNSPLHF. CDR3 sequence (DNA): TGTGCCAGCAGTAGATCGGGACAGGTCTATAATTCACCCCTCCACTTT.